This TCR beta chain is from a study of T cells in Graves' hyperthyroidism and ophthalmopathy. Notes on the study in general: Blood also carried most thyroid clonotypes expanded above 0.001.

These patients, aged 18 to 65, had recently diagnosed hyperthyroidism lasting under 2 months. PBMCs were collected from a roughly 10 ml volume of fresh peripheral blood. V was pared by 5 bases and J by 5 bases, with 24 bases between. Germline CDR1 is SGHAT and CDR2 is FQDESV (reference sequence). The CDR3 loop spans 17 amino acids. About this clonotype: The antigen remains undetermined.

The investigators amplified TCR beta CDR3 regions from RNA transcripts. An initial round of RT-PCR targeting the TCR CDR3 relied on the HTBI primer set. From the multiplex PCR reads, TCRdb called clonotypes with MiXCR, one entry per CDR3 protein. The sample consists of around 700,000 distinct CDR3 sequences, roughly 20% of them appearing once. The chain recombines TRBV11-1 with TRBJ2-5; D is unresolved. This TCR was recovered from a woman aged 50 to 60 with Graves' hyperthyroidism that later progressed to Graves' ophthalmopathy. The source material was blood. The CDR3 is CASSQPLGYDGLETQYF. DNA for the CDR3: TGTGCCAGCAGCCAACCGTTAGGGTACGACGGCTTGGAGACCCAGTACTTC.